Given below is one TCR beta chain in context. Its antigen is unknown. Per-nucleotide qualities are absent, and no much larger clonotype sits a single base away. The immunoSEQ Assay was used to immunosequence TCRbeta CDR3 regions from genomic DNA. Genomic DNA was amplified by bias-controlled multiplex PCR before high-throughput sequencing. Per the source publication's procedure: To quantify the absolute abundance of each unique TCRbeta CDR3 region, the sequences were collapsed and filtered. Clonality, defined as 1 minus Pielou's evenness, was calculated using only productive rearrangements. A previously published method was used to identify clones with significantly greater frequencies in on-treatment samples than in baseline samples. TCRdb's version of the immuneACCESS table is confined to in-frame rearrangements and falls short of the full clone set. An unresolved V gene accounts for under half of the shortfall where checked; the remainder is of unknown origin. For V, J and clone size, that table is used; D and trimming come from the DNA. For this sample there are tens of thousands of clones; 85% to 90% appear just once. 12% to 15% of the sample rests with the top ten.

Trimming takes 4 bases from V and 0 bases from J, and the germline ends sit 14 bases apart. CDR1 and CDR2, per the germline V gene (reference sequence), are GTSNPN and SVGIG. Counted from cysteine to phenylalanine, this CDR3 has 15 amino acids. The DNA shown is the 45-base CDR3, in frame from base 1. The treatment or condition label of this sample denotes: randomized to nivolumab then ipilimumab (arm A) or the reverse (arm B). None of the trial patients had been given prior DNA-damaging chemotherapy. On a FACS Aria II flow cytometer, live CD3+CD8+ cells that were negative for CD19 and CD56 were sorted from thawed PBMCs. Samples came from patients with melanoma in CheckMate 064, a randomized, open-label phase II trial of sequential checkpoint blockade. Peripheral blood mononuclear cells were collected by leukapheresis, purified with Ficoll-Paque, and frozen in human serum with approximately 9.4% DMSO. Purity of sorted blood CD3+CD8+ cells was verified at >95% immediately after sorting, followed by DNA extraction.

These data come from a study of sequential checkpoint blockade in melanoma (dated by TCRdb to the late 2010s). As for the study more broadly: In a 1:1 randomization, patients received either first-line nivolumab then ipilimumab (arm A) or ipilimumab then nivolumab (arm B). Both trial sequences were followed by maintenance nivolumab. The paper's findings and limits, for the study overall: The response-prediction model combining TCR metrics and mutation burden needs validation in larger, independent patient cohorts.

The sequence joins TRBV30 to TRBJ2-3; the D gene identity is not certain. The receptor was derived from a human donor with melanoma. The starting material was CD8+ T cells sorted from blood (inferred from file names), obtained from a patient given nivolumab and ipilimumab in sequence. The nucleotide sequence is given as TGTGCCTGGACGATAGGCGGAGTTAGCACAGATACGCAGTATTTT. It translates as CAWTIGGVSTDTQYF. The CDR3, completed at both ends by the reference TRBV30 and TRBJ2-3 genes, gives the full variable domain SQTIHQWPATLVQPVGSPLSLECTVEGTSNPNLYWYRQAAGRGLQLLFYSVGIGQISSEVPQNLSASRPQDRQFILSSKKLLLSDSGFYLCAWTIGGVSTDTQYFGPGTRLTVL.